The T cell receptor beta chain under discussion was sequenced for a study of T cells after yellow fever vaccination. In its sample, this clonotype was seen a few times. The CDR3 runs 14 residues. After removal of 5 bases from V and 5 bases from J, the junction contained 8 bases not matched to a gene. Germline V gene lookup returns CDR1 SGHTA and CDR2 FQGNSA. They built TCR cDNA with 5'RACE template switching, a step that put in a universal primer site and UMIs. From the 5' RACE reads, TCRdb called clonotypes with MiXCR, one entry per CDR3 protein. The sample consists of 450,000 to 550,000 distinct CDR3 sequences, 20% to 25% of them appearing once.

The chain recombines TRBV7-2 with TRBJ2-5; the match to TRBD1 covers 7 bases. Sequencing was performed on PBMCs, taken more than 20 days after the first yellow fever vaccination. This receptor was identified in a man younger than 35 who received the YFV17D yellow fever vaccine. CDR3 nucleotides: TGTGCCAGCAGCATTCCGGGACAGTGGGAGACCCAGTACTTC. Its protein product is CASSIPGQWETQYF.